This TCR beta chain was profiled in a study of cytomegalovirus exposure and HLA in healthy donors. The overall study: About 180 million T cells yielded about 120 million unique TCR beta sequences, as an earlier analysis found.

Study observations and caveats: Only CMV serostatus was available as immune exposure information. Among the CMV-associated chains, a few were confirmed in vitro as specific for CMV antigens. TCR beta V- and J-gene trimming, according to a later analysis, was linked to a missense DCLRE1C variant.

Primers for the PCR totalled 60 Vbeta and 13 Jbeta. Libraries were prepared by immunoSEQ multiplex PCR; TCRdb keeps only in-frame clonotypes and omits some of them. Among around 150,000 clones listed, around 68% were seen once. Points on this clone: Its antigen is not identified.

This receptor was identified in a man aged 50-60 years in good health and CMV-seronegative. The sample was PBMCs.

The CDR3 loop is CASMGGASDTQYF. The CDR3 DNA reads TGTGCCAGCATGGGGGGGGCTTCAGATACGCAGTATTTT. This chain uses TRBV6-1 with TRBJ2-3; maybe TRBD2 (7 bases). This CDR3 has 13 amino acids. Trimming took 7 bases from V and 4 from J, leaving 12 bases between them. Germline V gene lookup returns CDR1 MNHNS and CDR2 SASEGT.